The 24 T cell receptor beta chains below come from one sample, sequenced in a study of T-cell reconstitution after alpha-beta-depleted transplantation in children. This sample's TCRbeta library carried unique molecular identifier barcodes. TCRdb re-called the PCR reads through MiXCR, storing one row per CDR3 protein. The sample holds 120,000 to 150,000 distinct CDR3 sequences, 8.8% seen once. The material sequenced was PBMCs, mostly from graft donor cells, taken 180 days after TCRalphabeta/CD19-depleted stem cell transplant. Receptors originate from a female patient between 2 and 10 years old who had a stem cell transplant for congenital amegakaryocytic thrombocytopenia, so the T cells may come from the graft donor.

This clonotype was seen at least ten times. The chain recombines TRBV6-2 or TRBV6-3 with TRBJ1-1, with unresolved D. V dropped 7 bases and J dropped 4 bases, with 13 bases sitting between them. This CDR3 is built from 13 residues. Per germline, CDR1 MNHEY and CDR2 SVGEGT. The CDR3 bases are TGTGCCAGCACCCCTCTCGCGGCCACTGAAGCTTTCTTT. Translating gives CASTPLAATEAFF.

As regards this clonotype: Given a much more abundant clone one base away, this may be a read error. J is TRBJ2-5 and V is TRBV28; D is uncertain. Germline CDR1 MDHEN, CDR2 SYDVKM. Trimming cost V 6 bases and J 2 bases, with 7 bases left between them. The length of the CDR3 is 12 residues. The CDR3 DNA is TGTGCCAGCAGCCGCAGGCAAGAGACCCAGTACTTC. This gives the protein CASSRRQETQYF.

This CDR3 is CAISGRQGGTEAFF. In DNA form, the CDR3 reads TGTGCCATCAGTGGGCGGCAGGGGGGCACTGAAGCTTTCTTT. This chain links TRBV10-3 with TRBJ1-1, with TRBD1 identical over 7 bases. Trimming cost V 4 bases and J 4 bases; bases outside gene matches: 6. Germline V gives CDR1 ENHRY, CDR2 SYGVKD. The CDR3 runs to 14 residues.

There are many counts of this clonotype. The V gene is TRBV12-3 or TRBV12-4, the J gene TRBJ2-2; the D is unclear. The CDR3 totals 15 residues. V was shortened by 3 bases and J by 5 bases, with 13 bases between the two germline ends. CDR3 region: CASSFGQLFTGELFF. DNA of the CDR3: TGTGCCAGCAGTTTCGGGCAGCTGTTTACCGGGGAGCTGTTTTTT.

This clonotype occurred many times. The CDR3 loop is CASSLGLAGTDTQYF. DNA of the CDR3: TGTGCCAGCAGCTTGGGACTAGCGGGCACAGATACGCAGTATTTT. The genes are TRBV12-3 or TRBV12-4 and TRBJ2-3, with 11 bases that match TRBD2. This CDR3 has 15 amino acids. After removal of 6 bases from V and 1 base from J, the junction contained 3 bases not matched to a gene.

The gene calls are TRBV28 and TRBJ2-1, with D hard to call. The CDR3 loop spans 15 amino acids. Germline-derived CDR1 and CDR2 are MDHEN and SYDVKM. Trimming left V 6 bases short and J 6 bases short, with 18 bases between. CDR3 sequence reads: CASSTTGSWGNEQFF. Here the CDR3 DNA reads TGTGCCAGCAGCACGACCGGTAGCTGGGGCAATGAGCAGTTCTTC.

In its sample, this clonotype was seen a few times. The chain is built from TRBV7-8 and TRBJ1-4; D perhaps matches TRBD1 (6 bases). V was pared by 8 bases and J by 5 bases, with 12 bases between. Germline V gene lookup returns CDR1 SGHVS and CDR2 FQNEAQ. This CDR3 spans 13 amino acids. The CDR3, as DNA: TGTGCCAGCGGAGGGGGGTTGAATGAAAAACTGTTTTTT. Translated, it gives CASGGGLNEKLFF.

On this clonotype itself: One base away lies a much larger clone, so this may be a sequencing read error. Here the CDR3 omits its conserved ending phenylalanine or tryptophan, so a read error is the likely source. The gene calls are TRBV28 and TRBJ1-4; D gene ambiguous. The CDR3 loop spans 14 amino acids. The ends were cut back, 2 bases at V and 8 bases at J, with 12 bases in the middle. The germline V gene has CDR1 MDHEN and CDR2 SYDVKM. The CDR3 DNA reads TGTGCCAGCAGTTTACTGGGCAGTTACGAAAAACTGTTTTTG. It is translated as CASSLLGSYEKLFL.

This clonotype has a count of ten or more. The CDR3 bases are TGCGCCAGCAGTGAGGACCGAGGGTCCTACGAGCAGTACTTC. Translation: CASSEDRGSYEQYF. The V gene is TRBV4-1, the J gene TRBJ2-7, with D perhaps matching TRBD2 (5 bases). The CDR3 runs to 14 residues. Germline V gene data show CDR1 as MGHRA and CDR2 as YSYEKL. V lost 6 bases and J 1 base, leaving 13 bases between the germline ends.

This clonotype was seen repeatedly, ten times or more. V is TRBV12-3 or TRBV12-4 and J is TRBJ2-2; maybe TRBD1 (5 bases). CDR3 length: 16 residues. Trimming shortened V by 3 bases and J by 2 bases, and 13 bases separated the two germline ends. CDR3 sequence: CASSFGAGQNTGELFF. The CDR3 nucleotides read TGTGCCAGCAGTTTTGGGGCAGGGCAAAACACCGGGGAGCTGTTTTTT.

This clonotype was found many times. This chain links TRBV9 with TRBJ2-2; the D is unclear. From germline, CDR1 is SGDLS and CDR2 YYNGEE. V lost 3 bases and J 6 bases, leaving 9 bases between the germline ends. The CDR3 is 13 residues long. The CDR3 region is CASSGPVAGELFF. DNA for the CDR3: TGTGCCAGCAGCGGACCCGTCGCCGGGGAGCTGTTTTTT.

This clonotype was recorded at least ten times. The V gene is TRBV12-3 or TRBV12-4, the J gene TRBJ2-7; D perhaps matches TRBD2 (6 bases). The V end lost 1 base, the J end lost 5 bases, and 6 bases lay between the germline ends. This CDR3 contains 12 residues. The CDR3 protein is CASSLGRDEQYF. In nucleotides, the CDR3 is TGTGCCAGCAGTTTAGGGAGGGACGAGCAGTACTTC.

This clonotype has more than one count but fewer than ten. The chain joins TRBV7-8 to TRBJ1-5; the D is unclear. V was pared by 5 bases and J by 1 base, with 15 bases between. Germline V gene data show CDR1 as SGHVS and CDR2 as FQNEAQ. The CDR3 extends over 16 amino acids. CDR3 sequence: CASSPRAAQSNQPQHF. The DNA for the CDR3 is TGTGCCAGCAGCCCCCGGGCGGCTCAAAGCAATCAGCCCCAGCATTTT.

This clonotype turned up a few times. The V call is TRBV5-1, the J call TRBJ1-6; maybe TRBD1 (6 bases). The ends were cut back, 0 bases at V and 8 bases at J, with 9 bases in the middle. The CDR3 has 14 amino acids. CDR1 is SGHRS, CDR2 YFSETQ, per germline. Here the CDR3 reads CASSLAGVDSPLHF. The CDR3 nucleotides read TGCGCCAGCAGCTTGGCAGGGGTGGATTCACCCCTCCACTTT.

This clonotype was counted between two and nine times. The chain combines TRBV29-1 with TRBJ1-5; D uncertain. Germline loops: CDR1 SQVTM, CDR2 ANQGSEA. Deletions cut 0 bases from V and 6 bases from J, with 6 bases between. The CDR3 is made up of 12 amino acids. DNA for the CDR3: TGCAGCGTTGAAGATGTGGGTCAGCCCCAGCATTTT. Translation gives CSVEDVGQPQHF.

This clonotype occurred many times. The CDR3 spells CASSQGRGGSNQPQHF. The CDR3 DNA reads as TGCGCCAGCAGCCAAGGTCGGGGCGGGAGCAATCAGCCCCAGCATTTT. This chain connects TRBV4-1 to TRBJ1-5; D perhaps matches TRBD1 (5 bases). V lost 1 base and J 1 base, leaving 11 bases between the germline ends. CDR1 is MGHRA and CDR2 is YSYEKL in the germline V gene. The length of the CDR3 is 16 residues.

This clonotype was counted many times. The chain uses TRBV28 and TRBJ2-5, with 8 nucleotides matching TRBD1. This CDR3 has 15 residues. Germline trimming cut 0 bases from V and 0 bases from J; bases unmatched to any gene: 0. Germline V gene data show CDR1 as MDHEN and CDR2 as SYDVKM. The CDR3 is CASSLWTGDQETQYF. In nucleotides, the CDR3 is TGTGCCAGCAGTTTATGGACAGGGGACCAAGAGACCCAGTACTTC. The complete variable domain, with remaining parts taken from reference TRBV28 and TRBJ2-5, reads DVKVTQSSRYLVKRTGEKVFLECVQDMDHENMFWYRQDPGLGLRLIYFSYDVKMKEKGDIPEGYSVSREKKERFSLILESASTNQTSMYLCASSLWTGDQETQYFGPGTRLLVL.

This clonotype was counted a few times. An end of the junction does not agree with germline; a read error may underlie this. This chain uses TRBV29-1 with TRBJ2-7; 7 bases match TRBD1. The CDR3 totals 14 residues. Germline assignment: CDR1 SQVTM and CDR2 ANQGSEA. The CDR3 DNA reads TGCAGCGTGGAAGGGGGCGAGTTTCCCTACGAGCAGTACTTC. This encodes CSVEGGEFPYEQYF.

In this sample, this clonotype turned up many times. The V call is TRBV29-1, the J call TRBJ1-1; D perhaps matches TRBD1 (6 bases). CDR3 length equals 12 residues. CDR1 and CDR2 (germline): SQVTM, ANQGSEA. Trimming stripped 7 bases from V and 4 bases from J, with 13 bases between. The DNA of the CDR3 is TGCAGCGCCCAGGGGTTCGGCACTGAAGCTTTCTTT. It codes for CSAQGFGTEAFF. Looking up the rest from reference TRBV29-1 and TRBJ1-1 gives the full variable domain: SAVISQKPSRDICQRGTSLTIQCQVDSQVTMMFWYRQQPGQSLTLIATANQGSEATYESGFVIDKFPISRPNLTFSTLTVSNMSPEDSSIYLCSAQGFGTEAFFGQGTRLTVV.

This clonotype was counted many times. This chain's CDR3 is CASSPFPHNEQFF. DNA for the CDR3: TGTGCCAGCAGCCCCTTCCCCCACAATGAGCAGTTCTTC. The V call is TRBV7-3, the J call TRBJ2-1; D not certain. Deletions cut 5 bases from V and 5 bases from J, with 10 bases between. This CDR3 spans 13 amino acids. CDR1 and CDR2 from the germline V gene are SGHTA and FQGTGA.

This clonotype was recorded a few times. The gene calls are TRBV5-5 and TRBJ2-1; D is unresolved. CDR1 is SGHKS and CDR2 is YYEKEE in the germline V gene (reference sequence). The CDR3 consists of 12 residues. Trimming stripped 0 bases from V and 9 bases from J, with 7 bases between. This chain's CDR3 is CASSLVLGEQFF. The DNA of the CDR3 is TGTGCCAGCAGCTTGGTCCTCGGTGAGCAGTTCTTC.

This clonotype was seen at least ten times. A read error may produce the germline difference seen at one junction end. CDR3 coding DNA: TGTGCCAGCAGCCTAGCCGCGGGGGCCCATGAGCAGTTCTTC. It yields the protein CASSLAAGAHEQFF. The chain has TRBV7-9 and TRBJ2-1; D perhaps matches TRBD2 (7 bases). In germline, CDR1 is SEHNR, CDR2 FQNEAQ (reference sequence). The CDR3 runs to 14 residues.

The sample holds many counts of this clonotype. The rearrangement links TRBV5-1 to TRBJ2-7; D not resolved. Trimming removed 5 bases at V and 2 bases at J, with 14 bases between. The CDR3 has 14 amino acids. The germline V gene has CDR1 SGHRS and CDR2 YFSETQ. The CDR3 reads CASSLDSPTYEQYF. The CDR3 bases are TGCGCCAGCAGTCTCGACTCCCCGACCTACGAGCAGTACTTC.

At least ten counts were recorded for this clonotype. The chain is built from TRBV5-1 and TRBJ2-1; 15 bases agree with TRBD2. V lost 3 bases and J lost 0; bases outside the gene matches: 4. The CDR3 runs 18 residues. Germline loops: CDR1 SGHRS, CDR2 YFSETQ. CDR3 protein: CASSSRTSGGASYNEQFF. The CDR3 region has the DNA TGCGCCAGCAGCTCCCGGACTAGCGGGGGGGCCTCCTACAATGAGCAGTTCTTC.